This T cell receptor beta chain was captured in a study of blood T cells in healthy people across ages. V was shortened by 3 bases and J by 11 bases, with 20 bases between the two germline ends. This CDR3 spans 14 amino acids. The V gene's germline CDR1 is SGDLS and CDR2 YYNGEE. Peripheral blood samples of roughly 9.9 milliliters were drawn from each donor. The use of a sample-barcoded 5' primer and a J-beta primer mix characterized a second PCR of roughly 6 to 11 cycles. A single record per CDR3 protein comes from TCRdb applying MiXCR to the 5' RACE reads. The sample shows 1.5 million to 2 million distinct CDR3 sequences, about 35% of them seen only once.

V usage is TRBV9 and J usage is TRBJ2-5; D is possibly TRBD2 (5 bases). The specimen sequenced was blood. The TCR comes from a young woman in good health. The CDR3 nucleotides read TGTGCCAGCAGCGCTGACGGGTTGTGGGGAGAGCAGTACTTC. Residues: CASSADGLWGEQYF.